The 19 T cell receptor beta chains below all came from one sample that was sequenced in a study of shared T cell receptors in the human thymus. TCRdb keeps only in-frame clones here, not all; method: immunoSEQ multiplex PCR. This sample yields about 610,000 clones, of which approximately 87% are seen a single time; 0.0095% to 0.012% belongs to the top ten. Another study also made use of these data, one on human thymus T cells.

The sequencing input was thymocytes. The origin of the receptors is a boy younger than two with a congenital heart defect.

The CDR3 nucleotides read TGCGCCAGCAGCCAAGATCGGGGTGCCTTGGAGACCCAGTACTTC. This translates into CASSQDRGALETQYF. The rearrangement uses TRBV4-1 and TRBJ2-5, with D possibly being TRBD2 (5 bases). Germline lookup yields CDR1 MGHRA and CDR2 YSYEKL. The CDR3 is made up of 15 amino acids. V was clipped by 0 bases and J by 5 bases, with 13 bases between them.

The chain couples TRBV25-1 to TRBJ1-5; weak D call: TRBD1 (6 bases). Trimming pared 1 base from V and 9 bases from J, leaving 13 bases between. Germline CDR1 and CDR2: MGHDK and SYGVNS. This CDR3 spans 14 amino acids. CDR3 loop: CASSEWEGEGPQHF. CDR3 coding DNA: TGTGCCAGCAGTGAATGGGAGGGGGAAGGGCCCCAGCATTTT. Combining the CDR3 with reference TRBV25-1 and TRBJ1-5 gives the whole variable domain EADIYQTPRYLVIGTGKKITLECSQTMGHDKMYWYQQDPGMELHLIHYSYGVNSTEKGDLSSESTVSRIRTEHFPLTLESARPSHTSQYLCASSEWEGEGPQHFGDGTRLSIL.

The CDR3 DNA reads TGTGCCACCACACTAGCGGGAGGGCCCTACAATGAGCAGTTCTTC. This translates into CATTLAGGPYNEQFF. The V call is TRBV27, the J call TRBJ2-1; TRBD2 aligns across 13 bases. With 10 bases clipped from V and 2 bases from J, the junction kept 5 bases outside the gene matches. Germline values: CDR1 MNHEY, CDR2 SMNVEV (reference sequence). The CDR3 is made up of 15 amino acids.

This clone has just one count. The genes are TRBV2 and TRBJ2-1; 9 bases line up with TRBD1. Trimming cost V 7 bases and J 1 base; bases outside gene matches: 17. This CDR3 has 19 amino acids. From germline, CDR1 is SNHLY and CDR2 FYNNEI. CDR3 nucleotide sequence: TGTGCCAGCATTCAAGGCTGGGACAGGGAAGACTTTTCCTACAATGAGCAGTTCTTC. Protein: CASIQGWDREDFSYNEQFF.

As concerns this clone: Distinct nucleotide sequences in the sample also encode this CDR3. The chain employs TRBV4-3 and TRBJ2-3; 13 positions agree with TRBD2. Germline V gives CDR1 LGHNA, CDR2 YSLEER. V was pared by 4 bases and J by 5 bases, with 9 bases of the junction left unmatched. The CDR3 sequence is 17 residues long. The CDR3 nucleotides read TGCGCCAGCAGCCTGACTAGACTAGCGGGAGGACGAGATACGCAGTATTTT. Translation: CASSLTRLAGGRDTQYF.

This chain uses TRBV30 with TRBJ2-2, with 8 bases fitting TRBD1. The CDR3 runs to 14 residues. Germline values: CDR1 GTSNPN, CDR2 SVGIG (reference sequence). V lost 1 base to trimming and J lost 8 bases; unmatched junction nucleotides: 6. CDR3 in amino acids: CAWSDPRGRGELFF. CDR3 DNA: TGTGCCTGGAGTGACCCCAGGGGGCGAGGGGAGCTGTTTTTT.

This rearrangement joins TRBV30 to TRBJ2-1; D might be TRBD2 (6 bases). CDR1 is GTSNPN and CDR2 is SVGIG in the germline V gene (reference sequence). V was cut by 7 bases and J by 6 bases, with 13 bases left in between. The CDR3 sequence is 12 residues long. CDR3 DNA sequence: TGTGCCTCCGAGACTAGTAGCAATGAGCAGTTCTTC. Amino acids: CASETSSNEQFF.

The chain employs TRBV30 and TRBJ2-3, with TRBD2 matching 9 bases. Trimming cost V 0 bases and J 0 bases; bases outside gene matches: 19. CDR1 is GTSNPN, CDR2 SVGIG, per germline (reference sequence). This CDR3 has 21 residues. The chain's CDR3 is CAWSVGGHSGRRFASTDTQYF. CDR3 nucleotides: TGTGCCTGGAGTGTTGGGGGGCATAGCGGGAGACGGTTTGCTAGCACAGATACGCAGTATTTT.

The CDR3 nucleotides read TGTGCCACCCAAGGGGGACACCCGAACACTGAAGCTTTCTTT. It codes for CATQGGHPNTEAFF. The rearrangement uses TRBV19 and TRBJ1-1; D is perhaps TRBD1 (6 bases). The length of the CDR3 is 14 residues. Trimming removed 10 bases at V and 1 base at J, with 16 bases between. Germline CDR1 and CDR2: LNHDA and SQIVND (reference sequence).

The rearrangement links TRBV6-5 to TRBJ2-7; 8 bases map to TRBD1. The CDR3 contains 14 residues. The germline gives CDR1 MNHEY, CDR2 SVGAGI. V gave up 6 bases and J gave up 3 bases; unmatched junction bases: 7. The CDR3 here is CASSPDRALYEQYF. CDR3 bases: TGTGCCAGCAGCCCGGACAGGGCGCTCTACGAGCAGTACTTC.

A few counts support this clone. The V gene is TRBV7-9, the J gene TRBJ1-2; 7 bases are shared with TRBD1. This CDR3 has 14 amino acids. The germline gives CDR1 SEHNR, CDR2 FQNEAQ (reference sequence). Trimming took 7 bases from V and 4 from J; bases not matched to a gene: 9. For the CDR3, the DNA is TGTGCCAGCACCCTCCGCCAGGGGGTCTATGGCTACACCTTC. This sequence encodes CASTLRQGVYGYTF.

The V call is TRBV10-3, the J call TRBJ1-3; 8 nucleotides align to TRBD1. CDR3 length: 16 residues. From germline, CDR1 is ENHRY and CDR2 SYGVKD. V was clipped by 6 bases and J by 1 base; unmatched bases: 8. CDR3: CAIRDTTGESGNTIYF. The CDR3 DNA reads TGTGCCATCAGGGACACGACAGGGGAGTCTGGAAACACCATATATTTT.

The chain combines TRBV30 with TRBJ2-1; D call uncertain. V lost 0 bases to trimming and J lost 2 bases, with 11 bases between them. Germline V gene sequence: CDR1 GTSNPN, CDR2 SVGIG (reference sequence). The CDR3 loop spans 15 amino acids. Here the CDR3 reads CAWSVKAVAYNEQFF. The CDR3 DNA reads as TGTGCCTGGAGTGTGAAGGCGGTCGCCTACAATGAGCAGTTCTTC.

The CDR3 region is CASSLAVDNYEQYF. The DNA for the CDR3 is TGTGCCAGCAGCTTAGCGGTCGACAACTACGAGCAGTACTTC. The rearrangement joins TRBV7-8 to TRBJ2-7; D is unresolved. With 0 bases removed from V and 3 bases from J, the gap between germline ends came to 9 bases. The CDR3 is 14 amino acids. Germline CDR1 is SGHVS and CDR2 is FQNEAQ. Using reference TRBV7-8 and TRBJ2-7 for the parts outside the CDR3, the full variable domain is GAGVSQSPRYKVAKRGQDVALRCDPISGHVSLFWYQQALGQGPEFLTYFQNEAQLDKSGLPSDRFFAERPEGSVSTLKIQRTQQEDSAVYLCASSLAVDNYEQYFGPGTRLTVT.

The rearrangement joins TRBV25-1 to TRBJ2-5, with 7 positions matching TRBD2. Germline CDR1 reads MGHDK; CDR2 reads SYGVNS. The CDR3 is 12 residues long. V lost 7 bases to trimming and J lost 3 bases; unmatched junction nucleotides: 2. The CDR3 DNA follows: TGTGCCAGCAACGCGGGGGAAGAGACCCAGTACTTC. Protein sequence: CASNAGEETQYF.

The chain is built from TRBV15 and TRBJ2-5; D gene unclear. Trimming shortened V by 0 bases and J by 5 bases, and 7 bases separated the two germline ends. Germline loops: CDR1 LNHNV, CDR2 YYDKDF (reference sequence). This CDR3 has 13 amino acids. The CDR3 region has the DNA TGTGCCACCAGCAGAGATCTCGTTGAGACCCAGTACTTC. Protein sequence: CATSRDLVETQYF.

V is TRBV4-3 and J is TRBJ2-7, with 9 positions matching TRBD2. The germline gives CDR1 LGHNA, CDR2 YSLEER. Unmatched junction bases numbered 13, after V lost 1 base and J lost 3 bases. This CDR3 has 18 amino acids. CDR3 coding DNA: TGCGCCAGCAGCCAAGTTACCCCCCTAGCGGGGCCCCTCTACGAGCAGTACTTC. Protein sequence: CASSQVTPLAGPLYEQYF.

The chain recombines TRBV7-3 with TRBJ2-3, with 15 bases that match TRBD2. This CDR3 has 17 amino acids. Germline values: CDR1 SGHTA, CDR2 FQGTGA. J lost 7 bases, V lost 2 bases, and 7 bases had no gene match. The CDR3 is CASSLLPGTSGRNTQYF. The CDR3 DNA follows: TGTGCCAGCAGCTTATTACCCGGGACTAGCGGGAGGAATACGCAGTATTTT.

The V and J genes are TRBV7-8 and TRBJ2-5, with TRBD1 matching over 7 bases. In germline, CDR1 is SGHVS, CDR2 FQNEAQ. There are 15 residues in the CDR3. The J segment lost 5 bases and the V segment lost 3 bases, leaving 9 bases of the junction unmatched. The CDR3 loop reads CASSLYRGAPETQYF. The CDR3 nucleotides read TGTGCCAGCAGCTTGTACAGGGGTGCCCCGGAGACCCAGTACTTC.